This TCR beta chain was recorded in a study of blood T cell repertoires in COVID-19 (dated by TCRdb to 2019 to 2021). Context from the whole study: Collaborator samples came from the United States, Italy and Spain and covered acute and convalescent phases of COVID-19. The material from the prospective study consisted of cDNA or gDNA derived from T cells, B-cell-depleted T cells, or PBMCs. Subjects who had been exposed to COVID-19, were actively infected with it, or had recovered from it provided the deeply sampled blood TCRbeta repertoires that made up the dataset. The repertoires were released in a freely available public database intended as a resource for research on the immune response to SARS-CoV-2. Samples were obtained from the ongoing ImmuneRACE study (first 160 participants) and from some 1,300 subjects provided by 6 global collaborators. Sample metadata almost always included a de-identified subject ID, COVID-19 status, age in years and sex. Where HLA class I and class II types were available, the types were taken from metadata supplied by the sample provider, not from assay-based typing.

V trim: 5 bases; J trim: 6 bases; unmatched bases: 6. The CDR3, cysteine through phenylalanine, is 14 amino acids long. Here the CDR3 DNA is all that survives: 42 bases in frame from base 1. Per the germline V gene (reference sequence), MNHEY is the CDR1 and SMNVEV is the CDR2. Participants in the prospective study were enrolled through a virtual design, were aged roughly 18 to 90 years, and lived in approximately 25 United States geographic areas. Cohort assignment in the prospective study relied on participant-reported clinical history from a screening survey and a study questionnaire. ImmuneRACE Cohort 3 recovered participants were defined by two consecutive negative NP/OP PCR tests, healthcare professional clearance, or symptom resolution. In the prospective study, mobile phlebotomists collected whole blood, serum and a nasopharyngeal or oropharyngeal swab from each participant. Additional blood draws and questionnaires over an approximately 2-month period could optionally be provided by prospective study participants. Before DNA extraction, blood samples from the prospective study were shipped at room temperature or frozen.

TCRbeta CDR3 regions were amplified from genomic DNA using the immunoSEQ Assay, a bias-controlled multiplex PCR. The authors' pipeline ran thus. Nucleated cell counts per sample were estimated from amplification of reference gene primers within the assay. To quantify the absolute abundance of each unique TCRbeta CDR3 rearrangement, sequence reads were collapsed and filtered. For each sample, productive Simpson clonality was calculated by taking the square root of Simpson's diversity index across productive rearrangements. The immuneACCESS repertoire file appears here via TCRdb, limited to in-frame rearrangements. These files lack a portion of the clones; in checked studies, under half of the deficit traces to unresolved V genes, and the cause of the others is not known. D and trimming come from the DNA, and the V and J calls and clone size come from that table. This sample gives 300,000 to 400,000 clones in total; around nine tenths of them show up just once. Around 2.6% of the sample goes to the ten largest clones.

Remarks on this clone: Its antigen specificity is not known. No much larger clone exists at a distance of one base, and base qualities are not known.

What the study reported, not specific to this receptor: Clinical and demographic metadata were provided uncurated, with the amount varying by source and participant.

The origin of this receptor is a man aged 55 to 69 who had recovered from COVID-19. This sequence uses TRBV27 and TRBJ1-5, and 8 bases in between align with TRBD1. Sequencing input: PBMCs or T cells enriched from blood (not recorded which). The nucleotide sequence is TGTGCCAGCAGTCCAGGGGGCTCGAGTCAGCCCCAGCATTTT. This codes for CASSPGGSSQPQHF.